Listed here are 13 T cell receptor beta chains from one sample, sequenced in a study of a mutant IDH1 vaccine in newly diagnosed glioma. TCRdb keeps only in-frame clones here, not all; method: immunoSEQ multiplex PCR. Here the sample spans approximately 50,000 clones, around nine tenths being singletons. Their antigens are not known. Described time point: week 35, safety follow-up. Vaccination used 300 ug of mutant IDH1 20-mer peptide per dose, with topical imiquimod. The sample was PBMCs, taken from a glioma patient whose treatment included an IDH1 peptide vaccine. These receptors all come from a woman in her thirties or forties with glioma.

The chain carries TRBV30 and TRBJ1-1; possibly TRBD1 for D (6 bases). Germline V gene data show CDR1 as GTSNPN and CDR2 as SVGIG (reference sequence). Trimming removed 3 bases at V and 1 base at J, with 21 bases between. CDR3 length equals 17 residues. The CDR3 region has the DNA TGTGCCTGGAGGGAACCGGACAGATGGGCTGCGAACACTGAAGCTTTCTTT. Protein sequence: CAWREPDRWAANTEAFF.

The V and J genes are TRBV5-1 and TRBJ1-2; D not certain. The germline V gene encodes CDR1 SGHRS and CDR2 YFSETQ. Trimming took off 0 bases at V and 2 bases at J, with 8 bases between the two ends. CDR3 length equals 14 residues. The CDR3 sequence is CASSLGPTNYGYTF. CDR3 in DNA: TGCGCCAGCAGCTTGGGACCTACGAACTATGGCTACACCTTC.

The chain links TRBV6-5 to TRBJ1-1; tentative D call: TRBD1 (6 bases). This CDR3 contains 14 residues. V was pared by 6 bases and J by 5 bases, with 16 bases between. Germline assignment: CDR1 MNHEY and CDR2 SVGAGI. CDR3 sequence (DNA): TGTGCCAGCAGAGCTCCCAGGGGCCAGACTGAAGCTTTCTTT. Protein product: CASRAPRGQTEAFF.

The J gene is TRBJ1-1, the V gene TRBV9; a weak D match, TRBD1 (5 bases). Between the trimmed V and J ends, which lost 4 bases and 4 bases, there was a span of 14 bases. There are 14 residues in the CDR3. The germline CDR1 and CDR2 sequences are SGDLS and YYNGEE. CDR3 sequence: CASSPLGTGTEAFF. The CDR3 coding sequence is TGTGCCAGCAGCCCCCTGGGGACGGGCACTGAAGCTTTCTTT.

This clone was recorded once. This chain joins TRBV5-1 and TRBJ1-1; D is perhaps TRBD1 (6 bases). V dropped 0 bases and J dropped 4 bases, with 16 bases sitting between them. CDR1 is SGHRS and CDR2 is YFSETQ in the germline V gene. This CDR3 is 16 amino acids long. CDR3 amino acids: CASSLVRQAPGTEAFF. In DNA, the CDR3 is TGCGCCAGCAGCTTGGTCAGACAGGCCCCGGGCACTGAAGCTTTCTTT.

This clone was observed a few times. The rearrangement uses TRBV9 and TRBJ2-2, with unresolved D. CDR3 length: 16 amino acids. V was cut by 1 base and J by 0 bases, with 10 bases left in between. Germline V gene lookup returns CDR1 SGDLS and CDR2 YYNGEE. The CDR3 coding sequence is TGTGCCAGCAGCGTAAAACAACATCCGAACACCGGGGAGCTGTTTTTT. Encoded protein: CASSVKQHPNTGELFF.

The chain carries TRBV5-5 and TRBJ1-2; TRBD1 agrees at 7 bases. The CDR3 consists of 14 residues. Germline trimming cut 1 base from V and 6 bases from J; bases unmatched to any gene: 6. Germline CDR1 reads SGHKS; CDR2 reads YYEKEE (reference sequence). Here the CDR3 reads CASSLPGGKNGYTF. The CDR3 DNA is TGTGCCAGCAGCTTGCCAGGGGGAAAGAATGGCTACACCTTC.

CDR3 DNA sequence: TGCGCCAGCAGCCACAACATACTAGAGGAGCAGTACTTC. Translation: CASSHNILEEQYF. The chain has TRBV4-1 and TRBJ2-7; D is perhaps TRBD2 (5 bases). Trimming took 3 bases from V and 7 from J, leaving 13 bases between them. CDR3 length: 13 amino acids. Per germline, CDR1 MGHRA and CDR2 YSYEKL.

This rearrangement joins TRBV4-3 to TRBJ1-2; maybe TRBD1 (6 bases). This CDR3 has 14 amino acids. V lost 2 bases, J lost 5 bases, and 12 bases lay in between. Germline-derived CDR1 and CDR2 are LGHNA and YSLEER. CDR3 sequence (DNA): TGCGCCAGCAGCCAAAACGAGGGGGATTATGGCTACACCTTC. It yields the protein CASSQNEGDYGYTF.

The CDR3 nucleotides read TGTGCCAGCAGCTGGGATGGGGGGTCAGCCACTGAAGCTTTCTTT. This encodes CASSWDGGSATEAFF. The chain has TRBV27 and TRBJ1-1; D is possibly TRBD1 (5 bases). From germline, CDR1 is MNHEY and CDR2 SMNVEV (reference sequence). The V gene lost 6 bases and the J gene lost 4 bases, with 18 bases spanning the gap. This CDR3 region has 15 residues.

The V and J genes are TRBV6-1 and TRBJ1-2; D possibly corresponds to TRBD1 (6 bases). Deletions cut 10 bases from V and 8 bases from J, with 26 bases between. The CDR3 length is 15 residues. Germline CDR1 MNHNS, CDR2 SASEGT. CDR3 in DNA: TGTGCCACCCATACCGCCTTGGGACATTTGAGCGGCTACACCTTC. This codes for CATHTALGHLSGYTF.

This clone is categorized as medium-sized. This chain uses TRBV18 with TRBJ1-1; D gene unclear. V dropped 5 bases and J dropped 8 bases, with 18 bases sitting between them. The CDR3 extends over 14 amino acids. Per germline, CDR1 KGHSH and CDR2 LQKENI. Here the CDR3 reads CASSASTGTLEAFF. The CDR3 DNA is TGTGCCAGCTCAGCTTCGACCGGAACACTAGAAGCTTTCTTT.

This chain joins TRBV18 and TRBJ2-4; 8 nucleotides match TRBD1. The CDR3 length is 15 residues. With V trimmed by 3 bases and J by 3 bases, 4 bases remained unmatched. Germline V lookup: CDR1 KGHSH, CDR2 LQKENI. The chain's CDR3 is CASSPTGVGKNIQYF. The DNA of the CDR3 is TGTGCCAGCTCACCGACAGGGGTGGGCAAAAACATTCAGTACTTC. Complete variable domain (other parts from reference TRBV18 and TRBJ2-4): NAGVMQNPRHLVRRRGQEARLRCSPMKGHSHVYWYRQLPEEGLKFMVYLQKENIIDESGMPKERFSAEFPKEGPSILRIQQVVRGDSAAYFCASSPTGVGKNIQYFGAGTRLSVL.